A single sample gave rise to the 8 T cell receptor beta chains below, sequenced in a study of neurological immune-mediated disorders. Each CDR3 protein gets one entry after TCRdb re-called the 5' RACE reads with MiXCR. The data contain 95,000 to 110,000 distinct CDR3 sequences, approximately 11% of them seen just once; the ten biggest clones take up under 4%. Stated time point: longitudinal time-point 3. Source material: PBMCs. These receptor sequences come from a female donor with HTLV-1-associated myelopathy (HAM/TSP).

This clonotype was seen repeatedly, ten times or more. The V call is TRBV12-3 or TRBV12-4, the J call TRBJ2-1; D gene uncertain. V was clipped by 3 bases and J by 12 bases, with 12 bases between them. This CDR3 contains 12 residues. The CDR3 here is CASSFTGLGQFF. In DNA, the CDR3 is TGTGCCAGCAGTTTTACCGGTCTTGGGCAGTTCTTC.

A remark on this clonotype: Possible read error: a much larger clone is one base away. The CDR3 is CASSYWTGDYEQYF. The CDR3 DNA sequence: TGTGCCAGCAGCTATTGGACAGGGGACTACGAGCAGTACTTC. The V gene is TRBV7-9, the J gene TRBJ2-7; 9 positions agree with TRBD1. In germline, CDR1 is SEHNR, CDR2 FQNEAQ (reference sequence). Trimming removed 4 bases from V and 3 bases from J; junction bases left unmatched: 4. This CDR3 is built from 14 residues.

This clonotype was recorded a few times. The chain carries TRBV28 and TRBJ2-5; D gene ambiguous. CDR1 is MDHEN and CDR2 is SYDVKM in the germline V gene. The CDR3 loop spans 12 amino acids. The V end lost 6 bases, the J end lost 1 base, and 6 bases lay between the germline ends. In nucleotides, the CDR3 is TGTGCCAGCAGCCCCATCCAAGAGACCCAGTACTTC. As protein: CASSPIQETQYF.

This clonotype was seen repeatedly, ten times or more. The chain recombines TRBV20-1 with TRBJ1-1; weak D call: TRBD1 (5 bases). The CDR3 covers 14 residues. Germline V gene data show CDR1 as DFQATT and CDR2 as SNEGSKA (reference sequence). Trimming removed 2 bases from V and 6 bases from J, with 16 bases in between. The CDR3 nucleotides read TGCAGTGCTAGACCTCCCGGGGGGAAGGCTGAAGCTTTCTTT. Amino acid sequence: CSARPPGGKAEAFF.

This clonotype was counted at least ten times. V and J are TRBV5-1 and TRBJ2-3; D is uncertain. CDR1 and CDR2 (germline): SGHRS, YFSETQ. The CDR3 spans 14 residues. The V end lost 3 bases, the J end lost 2 bases, and 10 bases lay between the germline ends. As DNA, the CDR3 is TGCGCCAGCAGCTCCTTCGAGCTCACAGATACGCAGTATTTT. This gives the protein CASSSFELTDTQYF. The full variable domain, completed using reference TRBV5-1 and TRBJ2-3, is KAGVTQTPRYLIKTRGQQVTLSCSPISGHRSVSWYQQTPGQGLQFLFEYFSETQRNKGNFPGRFSGRQFSNSRSEMNVSTLELGDSALYLCASSSFELTDTQYFGPGTRLTVL.

This clonotype was seen many times. Compared with germline, one end of the junction differs, possibly owing to a read error. The genes are TRBV15 and TRBJ2-7, with a possible D match to TRBD1 (7 bases). Germline V gene sequence: CDR1 LNHNV, CDR2 YYDKDF (reference sequence). This CDR3 is 20 amino acids long. CDR3 DNA: TGTGCTACCAGCAGAGTGGGGGGACAGAACCCGTTCAACCTATACTACGAGCAGTACTTC. It translates to CATSRVGGQNPFNLYYEQYF.

This clonotype was counted many times. This sequence joins TRBV24-1 and TRBJ2-3, with TRBD1 identical over 8 bases. The V gene's germline CDR1 is KGHDR and CDR2 SFDVKD. The CDR3 loop spans 15 amino acids. V lost 1 base, J lost 7 bases, and 6 bases stayed unmatched. CDR3 region: CATSDFQGAINTQYF. For the CDR3, the DNA is TGTGCCACCAGTGATTTCCAGGGGGCTATTAATACGCAGTATTTT.

This clonotype was seen many times. V usage is TRBV10-2 and J usage is TRBJ1-5; TRBD1 matches at 9 bases. Germline loops: CDR1 WSHSY, CDR2 SAAADI. V lost 2 bases, J lost 4 bases, and 6 bases stayed unmatched. The CDR3 runs 16 residues. The CDR3 DNA reads TGCGCCAGCAGTGAGGCGAAGGGACAGGGTAATCAGCCCCAGCATTTT. Its protein is CASSEAKGQGNQPQHF.